The 30 T cell receptor beta chains listed next were all sequenced from one sample in a study of T cells in Graves' hyperthyroidism and ophthalmopathy. TCR beta CDR3 region amplification was performed from RNA transcripts. The TCR CDR3 was amplified in a first-round RT-PCR using the HTBI primer set. MiXCR was run by TCRdb on the multiplex PCR reads, yielding one entry per CDR3 protein. The sample lists under 600,000 distinct CDR3 sequences; approximately 15% were seen once. Sample: blood. The source is a woman between 40 and 50 years old with Graves' ophthalmopathy.

V is TRBV9 and J is TRBJ2-5; D uncertain. Germline V gene lookup returns CDR1 SGDLS and CDR2 YYNGEE. Trimming shortened V by 4 bases and J by 5 bases, and 18 bases separated the two germline ends. The CDR3 covers 15 residues. The DNA of the CDR3 is TGTGCCAGCAGCCTCCAGCCCAAGAGTGGGGAGACCCAGTACTTC. It is translated as CASSLQPKSGETQYF.

At least ten counts were recorded for this clonotype. The chain employs TRBV30 and TRBJ2-2; D not resolved. Trimming cost V 7 bases and J 3 bases, with 9 bases left between them. The CDR3 is 12 residues long. Germline assignment: CDR1 GTSNPN and CDR2 SVGIG (reference sequence). The CDR3 region is CASLGDTGELFF. The CDR3, as DNA: TGTGCCTCCCTGGGTGACACCGGGGAGCTGTTTTTT.

This clonotype was counted many times. V and J are TRBV11-1 and TRBJ2-1; D remains ambiguous. This CDR3 spans 13 amino acids. Trimming took off 1 base at V and 5 bases at J, with 6 bases between the two ends. Per germline, CDR1 SGHAT and CDR2 FQDESV (reference sequence). The CDR3 protein is CASSLGSNNEQFF. CDR3 bases: TGTGCCAGCAGCTTAGGCTCGAACAATGAGCAGTTCTTC.

The chain couples TRBV7-9 to TRBJ2-1, with a tentative D call TRBD2 (7 bases). The CDR3 consists of 12 residues. Germline V CDR1 and CDR2: SEHNR, FQNEAQ (reference sequence). Trimming shortened V by 3 bases and J by 10 bases, and 10 bases separated the two germline ends. The CDR3 sequence: CASSFGGAEQFF. The CDR3 bases are TGTGCCAGCAGCTTTGGGGGGGCCGAGCAGTTCTTC.

This chain uses TRBV7-3 with TRBJ1-2; TRBD1 might be the D (5 bases). CDR1 is SGHTA, CDR2 FQGTGA, per germline. The CDR3 has 14 residues. The ends were cut back, 5 bases at V and 4 bases at J, with 14 bases in the middle. This chain's CDR3 is CASSEQASTYGYTF. Written as DNA, the CDR3 is TGTGCCAGCAGCGAACAGGCTTCAACCTATGGCTACACCTTC.

This clonotype was counted a few times. V and J are TRBV27 and TRBJ2-3; 7 bases align to TRBD1. The CDR3 covers 16 residues. Germline trimming cut 5 bases from V and 4 bases from J; bases unmatched to any gene: 12. Per the germline V gene, CDR1 is MNHEY and CDR2 is SMNVEV (reference sequence). The CDR3 DNA sequence: TGTGCCAGCAGTCACTTACAGGGGAGAGGGGCAGATACGCAGTATTTT. Translated, it gives CASSHLQGRGADTQYF.

This clonotype was seen ten or more times. J is TRBJ2-2 and V is TRBV3-1, with TRBD1 as a possible D gene (5 bases). From germline, CDR1 is LGHDT and CDR2 YNNKEL (reference sequence). Trimming cost V 4 bases and J 4 bases, with 13 bases left between them. The length of the CDR3 is 15 residues. The CDR3 loop reads CASSPHSGRTGELFF. The CDR3 DNA follows: TGTGCCAGCAGCCCTCACTCAGGGCGCACCGGGGAGCTGTTTTTT.

The chain links TRBV11-3 to TRBJ2-3; no reliable D call. The V end was cut by 2 bases, the J end by 2 bases, with 8 bases between. The CDR3 totals 14 residues. Germline loops: CDR1 SGHNT, CDR2 YENEEA. The CDR3 DNA sequence: TGTGCCAGCAGCTTATCAGATTTCACAGATACGCAGTATTTT. This translates into CASSLSDFTDTQYF.

This clonotype showed up many times. The rearrangement joins TRBV20-1 to TRBJ2-3; no clear D. Germline-derived CDR1 and CDR2 are DFQATT and SNEGSKA (reference sequence). V was shortened by 1 base and J by 2 bases, with 19 bases between the two germline ends. The CDR3 totals 17 residues. CDR3 in DNA: TGCAGTGCTAGAGGCGGCAGGAGTAGTTCTTTCACAGATACGCAGTATTTT. Translating it yields CSARGGRSSSFTDTQYF.

In its sample, this clonotype was seen a few times. The V gene is TRBV20-1, the J gene TRBJ2-7, with D possibly being TRBD2 (6 bases). Germline values: CDR1 DFQATT, CDR2 SNEGSKA (reference sequence). The V end was cut by 1 base, the J end by 4 bases, with 14 bases between. CDR3 length equals 14 residues. The CDR3 sequence is CSARGRTTTYEQYF. In nucleotides, the CDR3 is TGCAGTGCTAGAGGTCGGACTACTACTTACGAGCAGTACTTC.

A remark on this clonotype: A much larger clone differs by one base, so this may be a read error. The rearrangement joins TRBV2 to TRBJ1-1; 9 bases are shared with TRBD1. CDR1 SNHLY and CDR2 FYNNEI come from the germline V gene. This CDR3 region has 15 residues. Losses at the gene ends were 6 bases for V and 4 bases for J; bases not matched to a gene: 9. CDR3 loop: CASRPGQGGSTEAFF. The CDR3 DNA sequence: TGTGCCAGCAGACCGGGACAGGGTGGGAGCACTGAAGCTTTCTTT.

The rearrangement joins TRBV11-2 to TRBJ2-1; D gene ambiguous. The V gene lost 5 bases and the J gene lost 0 bases, with 11 bases spanning the gap. The CDR3 runs to 15 residues. CDR1 and CDR2 (germline): SGHAT, FQNNGV. The CDR3 reads CASSAPPGSYNEQFF. CDR3 sequence (DNA): TGTGCCAGCAGCGCCCCCCCCGGCTCCTACAATGAGCAGTTCTTC.

With respect to this clonotype: A read error is possible here, since a much larger clone lies one base away. This CDR3 is CASSYGDGSGNTIYF. In DNA, the CDR3 is TGTGCCAGCAGTTACGGGGACGGGAGTGGAAACACCATATATTTT. The chain couples TRBV6-2 or TRBV6-3 to TRBJ1-3; tentative D call: TRBD1 (5 bases). V lost 2 bases and J 3 bases, leaving 11 bases between the germline ends. The CDR3 consists of 15 residues. Germline V CDR1 and CDR2: MNHEY, SVGEGT.

In this sample, this clonotype turned up many times. The V call is TRBV2, the J call TRBJ2-5; D not certain. The CDR3 extends over 12 amino acids. CDR1 is SNHLY, CDR2 FYNNEI, per germline. V was cut by 6 bases and J by 3 bases, with 8 bases left in between. The CDR3 loop is CASSALEETQYF. The DNA for the CDR3 is TGTGCCAGCAGCGCGCTAGAAGAGACCCAGTACTTC.

The V gene is TRBV20-1, the J gene TRBJ2-1, with 9 nucleotides matching TRBD2. V dropped 5 bases and J dropped 4; count of bases not matched to a gene: 9. The germline CDR1 and CDR2 sequences are DFQATT and SNEGSKA (reference sequence). The CDR3 length is 15 residues. The CDR3 region has the DNA TGCAGTGCTTTACCCACAGCGGGAGGTTACAATGAGCAGTTCTTC. This encodes CSALPTAGGYNEQFF.

This clonotype was counted many times. The chain employs TRBV6-1 and TRBJ1-5; D is unclear. Trimming cost V 6 bases and J 0 bases, with 6 bases left between them. Germline values: CDR1 MNHNS, CDR2 SASEGT. The CDR3 is 13 amino acids. CDR3 DNA: TGTGCCAGCAGACAGCATAGCAATCAGCCCCAGCATTTT. Translated, it gives CASRQHSNQPQHF.

This clonotype was counted at least ten times. This chain uses TRBV6-1 with TRBJ1-1, with D perhaps TRBD1 (5 bases). The V gene lost 6 bases and the J gene lost 6 bases, with 20 bases spanning the gap. The CDR3 is 15 amino acids. Germline V gene sequence: CDR1 MNHNS, CDR2 SASEGT. CDR3: CASRSLGSQGPEAFF. For the CDR3, the DNA is TGTGCCAGCAGAAGTTTGGGCAGTCAGGGCCCTGAAGCTTTCTTT.

This sequence joins TRBV20-1 and TRBJ2-7; D possibly corresponds to TRBD2 (6 bases). The CDR3 has 12 residues. Germline V lookup: CDR1 DFQATT, CDR2 SNEGSKA (reference sequence). V lost 5 bases to trimming and J lost 1 base, with 9 bases between them. The CDR3 is CSADGTSYEQYF. CDR3 nucleotides: TGCAGTGCTGACGGGACTTCCTACGAGCAGTACTTC.

The rearrangement uses TRBV29-1 and TRBJ1-1; D is uncertain. Germline-derived CDR1 and CDR2 are SQVTM and ANQGSEA. The V gene lost 0 bases and the J gene lost 10 bases, with 15 bases spanning the gap. The CDR3 runs to 13 residues. CDR3 sequence reads: CSVEDLRQSGAFF. The DNA for the CDR3 is TGCAGCGTTGAAGATCTTCGACAAAGCGGAGCTTTCTTT.

This clonotype was seen a handful of times. This chain links TRBV10-3 with TRBJ2-1; no clear D gene. The V end lost 6 bases, the J end lost 0 bases, and 6 bases lay between the germline ends. The germline V gene has CDR1 ENHRY and CDR2 SYGVKD. The CDR3 length is 13 residues. The CDR3 DNA reads as TGTGCCATCAGGGAGAGCTCCTACAATGAGCAGTTCTTC. Its translation: CAIRESSYNEQFF.

Many counts were recorded for this clonotype. J is TRBJ2-3 and V is TRBV5-1; 7 nucleotides align to TRBD2. The CDR3 runs to 14 residues. V lost 7 bases to trimming and J lost 1 base; unmatched junction nucleotides: 6. In germline, CDR1 is SGHRS, CDR2 YFSETQ. The CDR3 sequence is CASHGSGGTDTQYF. As DNA, the CDR3 is TGCGCCAGCCACGGGAGCGGGGGCACAGATACGCAGTATTTT.

Many counts were recorded for this clonotype. V is TRBV7-8 and J is TRBJ2-7; D remains ambiguous. Germline V gives CDR1 SGHVS, CDR2 FQNEAQ. This CDR3 is 13 amino acids long. V lost 3 bases, J lost 3 bases, and 9 bases lay in between. In nucleotides, the CDR3 is TGTGCCAGCAGCTTCGCAAACTACTACGAGCAGTACTTC. Its protein product is CASSFANYYEQYF. Filled out from reference TRBV7-8 and TRBJ2-7, the complete variable domain reads GAGVSQSPRYKVAKRGQDVALRCDPISGHVSLFWYQQALGQGPEFLTYFQNEAQLDKSGLPSDRFFAERPEGSVSTLKIQRTQQEDSAVYLCASSFANYYEQYFGPGTRLTVT.

This clonotype was counted a few times. This rearrangement joins TRBV7-8 to TRBJ1-3; maybe TRBD1 (6 bases). V lost 7 bases to trimming and J lost 3 bases, with 13 bases between them. The CDR3 has 14 residues. CDR1 and CDR2 from the germline V gene are SGHVS and FQNEAQ. The CDR3 DNA sequence: TGTGCCAGCACCATTGACAGGAGTGGAAACACCATATATTTT. Its protein is CASTIDRSGNTIYF.

This sequence joins TRBV20-1 and TRBJ1-2, with no clear D. Trimming took 4 bases from V and 4 from J, leaving 13 bases between them. This CDR3 is 13 amino acids long. CDR1 DFQATT and CDR2 SNEGSKA come from the germline V gene (reference sequence). The CDR3 reads CSAIESPSYGYTF. In DNA, the CDR3 is TGCAGTGCTATTGAGTCGCCCAGCTATGGCTACACCTTC.

This clonotype was observed at least ten times. The V call is TRBV11-2, the J call TRBJ2-2, with unresolved D. The CDR3 is 14 residues long. Germline CDR1 and CDR2: SGHAT and FQNNGV. Trimming removed 2 bases at V and 4 bases at J, with 8 bases between. CDR3 region: CASSLRRSTGELFF. CDR3 coding DNA: TGTGCCAGCAGCTTAAGGCGCAGCACCGGGGAGCTGTTTTTT.

This rearrangement joins TRBV6-2 or TRBV6-3 to TRBJ1-1; D gene unclear. The CDR3 consists of 12 residues. Trimming pared 9 bases from V and 1 base from J, leaving 9 bases between. Germline V gives CDR1 MNHEY, CDR2 SVGEGT. This CDR3 is CASTTENTEAFF. CDR3 in DNA: TGTGCCAGTACGACGGAGAACACTGAAGCTTTCTTT.

Many counts were recorded for this clonotype. The chain joins TRBV3-1 to TRBJ2-1; the D gene could be TRBD1 or TRBD2 (5 bases each). V shed 3 bases and J shed 0 bases, with 12 bases lying between them. This CDR3 spans 16 amino acids. In germline, CDR1 is LGHDT, CDR2 YNNKEL (reference sequence). CDR3 sequence (DNA): TGTGCCAGCAGCCAGGCCTCAGGGAGCTCCTACAATGAGCAGTTCTTC. It yields the protein CASSQASGSSYNEQFF.

This clonotype was counted at least ten times. The chain has TRBV28 and TRBJ1-2, with TRBD1 matching over 7 bases. Germline CDR1 is MDHEN and CDR2 is SYDVKM. Trimming at V came to 2 bases and at J to 4 bases, leaving 1 base not matched to a gene. The CDR3 length is 13 residues. The CDR3 is CASSLQGVYGYTF. In nucleotides, the CDR3 is TGTGCCAGCAGTTTACAGGGGGTCTATGGCTACACCTTC.

This clonotype was detected ten times or more. V and J are TRBV4-1 and TRBJ2-1; D is possibly TRBD1 or TRBD2 (5 bases each). The CDR3 runs to 16 residues. The V gene lost 0 bases and the J gene lost 10 bases, with 19 bases spanning the gap. Looked up from germline, CDR1 is MGHRA and CDR2 is YSYEKL. The DNA of the CDR3 is TGCGCCAGCAGCCAAGAGGCCGGGACGCCTTCCCGGGAGCAGTTCTTC. As protein: CASSQEAGTPSREQFF.

Many counts were recorded for this clonotype. V gene TRBV30 combines with J gene TRBJ1-5, with D perhaps TRBD1 (5 bases). Germline V gene data show CDR1 as GTSNPN and CDR2 as SVGIG (reference sequence). The V end was cut by 2 bases, the J end by 4 bases, with 18 bases between. The CDR3 totals 16 residues. The CDR3: CAWSSGTAVPNQPQHF. The CDR3, as DNA: TGTGCCTGGAGTTCGGGGACGGCAGTGCCTAATCAGCCCCAGCATTTT. Full variable domain (rest looked up from reference TRBV30 and TRBJ1-5): SQTIHQWPATLVQPVGSPLSLECTVEGTSNPNLYWYRQAAGRGLQLLFYSVGIGQISSEVPQNLSASRPQDRQFILSSKKLLLSDSGFYLCAWSSGTAVPNQPQHFGDGTRLSIL.